This T cell receptor (beta chain) was captured by sequencing in a study of monozygotic twins with inflammatory bowel disease. TCRdb re-called the 5' RACE reads and gives one entry per CDR3 protein, without DNA. This listing includes 300,000 to 400,000 distinct CDR3 sequences. Germline CDR1 DFQATT, CDR2 SNEGSKA (reference sequence). This CDR3 has 15 residues. This chain links TRBV20-1 with TRBJ2-5. The sample was blood. The origin of this receptor is a human donor with ulcerative colitis or Crohn's disease, or a healthy co-twin of an affected twin (not recorded which). The CDR3 here is CSARDPSGVQETQYF.